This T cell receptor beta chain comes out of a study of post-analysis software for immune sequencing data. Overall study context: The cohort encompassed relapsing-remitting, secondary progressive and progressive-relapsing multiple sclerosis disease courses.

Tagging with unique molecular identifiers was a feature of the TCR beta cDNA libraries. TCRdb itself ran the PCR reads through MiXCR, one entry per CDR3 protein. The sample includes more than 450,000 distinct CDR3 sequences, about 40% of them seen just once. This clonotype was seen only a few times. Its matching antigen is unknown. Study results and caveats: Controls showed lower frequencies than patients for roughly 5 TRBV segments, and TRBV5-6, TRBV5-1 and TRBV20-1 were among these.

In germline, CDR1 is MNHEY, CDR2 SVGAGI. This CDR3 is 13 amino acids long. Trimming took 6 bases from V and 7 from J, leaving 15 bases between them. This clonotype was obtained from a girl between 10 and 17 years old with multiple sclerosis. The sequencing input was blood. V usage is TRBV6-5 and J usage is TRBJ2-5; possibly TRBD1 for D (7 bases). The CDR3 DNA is TGTGCCAGCAGGGGACAGTTGGGGGGGACCCAGTACTTC. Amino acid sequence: CASRGQLGGTQYF.